This record looks at one T cell receptor delta chain sequence and its context. Its target antigen remains unknown. A read error likely explains why the TCRdb protein, taken from a much larger clone, differs from this DNA's translation at residue 18; the protein shown is translated from the DNA. This entry belongs to a study of γδ T cells in repeated Plasmodium falciparum infection (dated by TCRdb to the early 2020s). General notes on the study: The natural-infection arm enrolled Malian children exposed to intense seasonal malaria transmission, compared against age and gender matched Australian children. Using both natural infection in Mali and controlled human malaria infection, the study looked at the way repeated Plasmodium falciparum infection shapes the human gammadelta T cell repertoire. Samples from controlled-infection subjects were taken at baseline, just before selected infections, and 21 days after each infection. Malian gammadelta TCR repertoires were analysed cross-sectionally during no-transmission periods and were analysed longitudinally across acute febrile malaria episodes. Four controlled human malaria infections were administered to about five malaria-naive U.S. adults over around 630 days by bites from P. falciparum NF54-infected Anopheles stephensi mosquitoes. Results and caveats for the whole study, not just this receptor: Vgamma9/Vdelta2+ TCR repertoires kept a highly stable polyclonal repertoire across time and infection, and many TCRgamma sequences overlapped between individuals. Vdelta2-negative gammadelta TCR repertoires from Malian children appeared more clonally expanded, less diverse and less shared than those of Australian children. Analysis of inter-individual variability in gammadelta T cell responses was limited by the small size of the controlled-infection cohort. Waves of new clonotype selection in Vdelta2-negative, largely Vdelta1+, gammadelta TCR repertoires appeared to be driven by repeated controlled infections. Generalizability was limited because the Malian cohort came from a small rural village made up predominantly of one ethnic group.

For bulk TCR repertoire analysis, Vgamma9/Vdelta2+ and Vdelta2-negative gammadelta T cell populations were flow-sorted out of peripheral blood mononuclear cells. Libraries were constructed by multiplex PCR. The run used an Illumina MiSeq. Every sorted gammadelta T cell sample had both its TCR gamma (TRG) and TCR delta (TRD) chains sequenced. Per the original workflow: The repertoire analyses used clonotype tree plots, the accumulated frequency of the top 20 clonotypes, and diversity index (DI) and D75 metrics. TCRdb called clones from the public reads with CATT, and repeated DNA sequences were later combined into one row. V and J calls and clone size were set by TCRdb, not the authors. This sample has tens of thousands of delta-chain clones in its table, and over 0.9% of those were observed once. Approximately 9.6% of the sample is held by the ten biggest clonotypes. The germline V gene (reference sequence) gives CDR1 as TVYSNPD and CDR2 as GDNSRS. The CDR3 measures 19 amino acids from cysteine to phenylalanine. Solely the CDR3 DNA is kept, with 57 bases framed from the first base.

Material: gamma-delta T cells from blood. This receptor chain uses TRDV3 and TRDJ1; the D gene is perhaps TRDD3, on 8 matching bases. The receptor comes from a pool of human donors (malaria-infected and uninfected, not separated). The CDR3 sequence is CALPSDRSYRGYSTDKLTF. In nucleotide form, the sequence is TGTGCCTTGCCTTCAGATCGTTCCTACAGGGGATACTCAACCGATAAACTCACCTTT. Where the CDR3 stops, the reference TRDV3 and TRDJ1 genes take over; the full variable domain is CDKVTQSSPDQTVASGSEVVLLCTYDTVYSNPDLFWYRIRPDYSFQFVFYGDNSRSEGADFTQGRFSVKHILTQKAFHLVISPVRTEDSATYYCALPSDRSYRGYSTDKLTFGKGTRVTVEP.